The 30 T cell receptor beta chains below come from one sample, sequenced in a study of T cells in tuberculosis. Time point specified: new active TB diagnosis, blood taken before or within 7 days of starting treatment. The method was immunoSEQ multiplex PCR; TCRdb's version includes in-frame clones alone and lacks a portion of them. The table records some 30,000 clones, 87% of them present only once. Material: PBMCs, obtained at tuberculosis diagnosis. The source of these receptors is an adult with tuberculosis.

The rearrangement uses TRBV30 and TRBJ1-2, with TRBD1 identical over 7 bases. This CDR3 is built from 14 residues. The trim removed 8 bases at V and 6 bases at J, leaving 15 bases unmatched. Germline V lookup: CDR1 GTSNPN, CDR2 SVGIG (reference sequence). The CDR3 DNA reads TGTGCCCTAGGGGGCAGCCCATGGGGTGATGGCTACACCTTC. It yields the protein CALGGSPWGDGYTF.

This clone occurred a few times. The gene calls are TRBV4-1 and TRBJ1-5, with TRBD1 matching over 11 bases. The CDR3 has 15 amino acids. Germline CDR1 reads MGHRA; CDR2 reads YSYEKL. V trimming: 3 bases; J trimming: 6 bases; junction bases outside the gene matches: 4. CDR3 coding DNA: TGCGCCAGCAGCCAGGGACAGGGGGGGAGTCAGCCCCAGCATTTT. This gives the protein CASSQGQGGSQPQHF.

Note on this clone: Mismatch with germline at one junction end may stem from a read error. V usage is TRBV7-7 and J usage is TRBJ1-1, with unresolved D. This CDR3 is 13 amino acids long. In germline, CDR1 is SSHAT, CDR2 FNYEAQ (reference sequence). The CDR3 bases are TGTGCTAGCAGCTTGAGAGAGAACACTGAAGCTTTCTTT. Translation: CASSLRENTEAFF.

The chain employs TRBV4-1 and TRBJ2-1, with 7 bases identical to TRBD2. The V and J ends lost 0 bases and 8 bases, in that order; junction bases with no gene match: 10. CDR1 is MGHRA, CDR2 YSYEKL, per germline. The CDR3 is made up of 16 amino acids. The CDR3 coding sequence is TGCGCCAGCAGCCAAGAAGGACTAGGGGCCGTCCATGAGCAGTTCTTC. Translating gives CASSQEGLGAVHEQFF.

This clone was found once. The V gene is TRBV28, the J gene TRBJ2-2; 8 nucleotides align to TRBD2. The V gene's germline CDR1 is MDHEN and CDR2 SYDVKM. After removal of 5 bases from V and 4 bases from J, the junction contained 12 bases not matched to a gene. This CDR3 has 17 residues. In nucleotides, the CDR3 is TGTGCCAGCAGTCCCCCCCTCTATCGGGAGGGCACCGGGGAGCTGTTTTTT. Its translation is CASSPPLYREGTGELFF.

The chain joins TRBV7-2 to TRBJ2-3, with TRBD2 matching 13 bases. V shed 5 bases and J 0 bases; nucleotides not matched to a gene: 8. The CDR3 runs 18 residues. The germline V gene has CDR1 SGHTA and CDR2 FQGNSA. The CDR3 sequence: CASSIWTSGGWSTDTQYF. CDR3 bases: TGTGCCAGCAGCATCTGGACTAGCGGGGGATGGAGCACAGATACGCAGTATTTT.

J is TRBJ2-6 and V is TRBV28; the D gene is possibly TRBD1 (7 bases). The CDR3 sequence is 17 residues long. V gave up 6 bases and J gave up 0 bases, with 15 bases separating them. Per germline, CDR1 MDHEN and CDR2 SYDVKM. CDR3 protein: CASSGGTASSGANVLTF. CDR3 nucleotides: TGTGCCAGCAGCGGCGGGACAGCGAGCTCTGGGGCCAACGTCCTGACTTTC.

The genes are TRBV6-1 and TRBJ1-2; 7 positions match TRBD1. Germline V lookup: CDR1 MNHNS, CDR2 SASEGT. Trimming removed 1 base from V and 5 bases from J; junction bases left unmatched: 7. The CDR3 totals 15 residues. CDR3 protein: CASSEGGTGVYGYTF. Written as DNA, the CDR3 is TGTGCCAGCAGTGAAGGGGGAACAGGGGTTTATGGCTACACCTTC.

The chain is built from TRBV7-2 and TRBJ2-3; 13 bases map to TRBD2. The CDR3 totals 17 residues. Germline CDR1 is SGHTA and CDR2 is FQGNSA. V dropped 5 bases and J dropped 3; count of bases not matched to a gene: 8. Written as DNA, the CDR3 is TGTGCCAGCAGCCCCAGACTAGCGGGAGGTTTAACAGATACGCAGTATTTT. This translates into CASSPRLAGGLTDTQYF.

The chain has TRBV28 and TRBJ1-5; TRBD1 matches 7 bases. There are 15 residues in the CDR3. Germline values: CDR1 MDHEN, CDR2 SYDVKM. The trim removed 5 bases at V and 1 base at J, leaving 5 bases unmatched. The chain's CDR3 is CASSVDRVSNQPQHF. CDR3 DNA: TGTGCCAGCAGTGTTGACAGGGTCAGCAATCAGCCCCAGCATTTT.

This clone was counted only a few times. The V call is TRBV10-3, the J call TRBJ2-3; the D gene is possibly TRBD2 (6 bases). Germline values: CDR1 ENHRY, CDR2 SYGVKD. This CDR3 spans 15 amino acids. Trimming cost V 5 bases and J 2 bases, with 14 bases left between them. The CDR3 DNA follows: TGTGCCATCAGTCTCGCCGGGACTCCCACAGATACGCAGTATTTT. Amino acids: CAISLAGTPTDTQYF.

The chain joins TRBV11-2 to TRBJ1-2, with D perhaps TRBD1 (6 bases). V lost 5 bases and J lost 2, with 21 bases in between. The V gene's germline CDR1 is SGHAT and CDR2 FQNNGV. This CDR3 has 17 residues. The chain's CDR3 is CASSPRDTLRGNYGYTF. CDR3 in DNA: TGTGCCAGCAGCCCCCGGGACACCCTAAGGGGAAACTATGGCTACACCTTC.

This chain links TRBV30 with TRBJ1-6, with TRBD1 matching 8 bases. The CDR3 totals 14 residues. The germline gives CDR1 GTSNPN, CDR2 SVGIG (reference sequence). The J segment lost 10 bases and the V segment lost 0 bases, leaving 5 bases of the junction unmatched. The CDR3 protein is CAWSVGQGRSPLHF. DNA for the CDR3: TGTGCCTGGAGTGTAGGACAGGGTCGGTCACCCCTCCACTTT. Supplemented by reference TRBV30 and TRBJ1-6, the full variable domain reads SQTIHQWPATLVQPVGSPLSLECTVEGTSNPNLYWYRQAAGRGLQLLFYSVGIGQISSEVPQNLSASRPQDRQFILSSKKLLLSDSGFYLCAWSVGQGRSPLHFGNGTRLTVT.

The genes are TRBV27 and TRBJ2-7; 7 nucleotides match TRBD1. Germline CDR1 and CDR2: MNHEY and SMNVEV (reference sequence). J lost 3 bases, V lost 3 bases, and 8 bases had no gene match. The CDR3 extends over 15 amino acids. The CDR3 nucleotides read TGTGCCAGCAGTTTGGCGGACAGGAGGATCTACGAGCAGTACTTC. This codes for CASSLADRRIYEQYF.

This clone was counted a single time. The J gene is TRBJ1-1, the V gene TRBV25-1; D gene unclear. The CDR3 is 15 amino acids. CDR1 is MGHDK and CDR2 is SYGVNS in the germline V gene. V was shortened by 4 bases and J by 8 bases, with 20 bases between the two germline ends. CDR3: CASSGFGLRRVEAFF. The CDR3 coding sequence is TGTGCCAGCAGTGGCTTCGGGCTCAGGAGGGTCGAAGCTTTCTTT. Looking up the rest from reference TRBV25-1 and TRBJ1-1 gives the full variable domain: EADIYQTPRYLVIGTGKKITLECSQTMGHDKMYWYQQDPGMELHLIHYSYGVNSTEKGDLSSESTVSRIRTEHFPLTLESARPSHTSQYLCASSGFGLRRVEAFFGQGTRLTVV.

This clone was counted a single time. The rearrangement uses TRBV5-6 and TRBJ1-2; 9 bases map to TRBD1. The germline V gene has CDR1 SGHDT and CDR2 YYEEEE. The junction had 10 bases not matched to a gene; V was cut back by 0 bases and J by 7 bases. This CDR3 is 16 amino acids long. CDR3 nucleotides: TGTGCCAGCAGCTTGGGTTGGACAGGGGCCCGAATTGGCTACACCTTC. It codes for CASSLGWTGARIGYTF.

The V and J genes are TRBV9 and TRBJ1-1; 8 bases fit TRBD1. J lost 4 bases, V lost 5 bases, and 13 bases had no gene match. The length of the CDR3 is 16 residues. Germline loops: CDR1 SGDLS, CDR2 YYNGEE. This CDR3 is CASRPGQGKTVTEAFF. The CDR3 DNA is TGTGCCAGCAGGCCTGGACAGGGCAAAACAGTCACTGAAGCTTTCTTT.

V usage is TRBV30 and J usage is TRBJ1-2; TRBD1 aligns across 8 bases. The J segment lost 4 bases and the V segment lost 0 bases, leaving 7 bases of the junction unmatched. This CDR3 has 15 amino acids. Germline values: CDR1 GTSNPN, CDR2 SVGIG (reference sequence). The CDR3: CAWSVIGGTGYGYTF. The CDR3 DNA reads TGTGCCTGGAGTGTAATAGGTGGGACAGGCTATGGCTACACCTTC.

J is TRBJ1-3 and V is TRBV27; no clear D. Germline-derived CDR1 and CDR2 are MNHEY and SMNVEV (reference sequence). The CDR3 consists of 16 residues. V was trimmed by 7 bases and J by 0 bases, leaving 16 bases between them. CDR3 amino acids: CASTLIVALSGNTIYF. The CDR3 DNA sequence: TGTGCCAGCACCCTCATCGTGGCCCTCTCTGGAAACACCATATATTTT.

CDR3 sequence reads: CASSSPQGGEKLFF. The DNA for the CDR3 is TGTGCCAGCAGCTCCCCCCAGGGTGGTGAAAAACTGTTTTTT. The V call is TRBV7-2, the J call TRBJ1-4, with TRBD1 as a possible D gene (5 bases). The CDR3 covers 14 residues. Trimming took 4 bases from V and 7 from J, leaving 13 bases between them. The V gene's germline CDR1 is SGHTA and CDR2 FQGNSA.

The chain employs TRBV18 and TRBJ1-1; D call uncertain. The CDR3 runs to 11 residues. V was clipped by 5 bases and J by 6 bases, with 7 bases between them. Germline V gene lookup returns CDR1 KGHSH and CDR2 LQKENI. CDR3 sequence (DNA): TGTGCCAGCTCAGAGAGGTCTGAAGCTTTCTTT. Protein sequence: CASSERSEAFF.

This clone was detected only a few times. V is TRBV6-5 and J is TRBJ1-6; 9 bases match TRBD1. CDR1 is MNHEY, CDR2 SVGAGI, per germline. This CDR3 contains 16 residues. V shed 4 bases and J 5 bases; nucleotides not matched to a gene: 6. CDR3 amino acids: CASSSRTGENNSPLHF. CDR3 bases: TGTGCCAGCAGTTCACGGACAGGGGAAAATAATTCACCCCTCCACTTT.

The chain combines TRBV6-1 with TRBJ2-2; 7 bases line up with TRBD2. Germline CDR1 reads MNHNS; CDR2 reads SASEGT. This CDR3 is 14 amino acids long. The trim removed 3 bases at V and 7 bases at J, leaving 5 bases unmatched. CDR3 loop: CASSELRDYGELFF. The DNA for the CDR3 is TGTGCCAGCAGTGAGCTTCGGGACTACGGGGAGCTGTTTTTT.

V is TRBV6-1 and J is TRBJ1-3; maybe TRBD1 (5 bases). V dropped 2 bases and J dropped 4 bases, with 15 bases sitting between them. This CDR3 has 16 amino acids. Germline V gene lookup returns CDR1 MNHNS and CDR2 SASEGT. CDR3 nucleotides: TGTGCCAGCAGTGAATCGACAGAAGTCGTCGGAAACACCATATATTTT. Amino acid sequence: CASSESTEVVGNTIYF.

J is TRBJ2-1 and V is TRBV28; D gene unclear. Germline V lookup: CDR1 MDHEN, CDR2 SYDVKM. V was cut by 6 bases and J by 1 base, with 13 bases left in between. This CDR3 has 15 residues. CDR3 region: CASSLGAVSYNEQFF. The CDR3 DNA sequence: TGTGCCAGCAGCCTAGGCGCAGTATCCTACAATGAGCAGTTCTTC.

The chain uses TRBV28 and TRBJ2-7, with TRBD1 as a possible D gene (5 bases). The CDR3 runs to 13 residues. The V and J ends lost 8 bases and 0 bases respectively, with 11 bases between them. Germline assignment: CDR1 MDHEN and CDR2 SYDVKM. DNA of the CDR3: TGTGCCAGCTTGGACATTGTCTCCTACGAGCAGTACTTC. Translating gives CASLDIVSYEQYF.

The CDR3: CASSSLGGGQPQHF. In nucleotides, the CDR3 is TGTGCCAGCAGTTCCCTGGGAGGGGGTCAGCCCCAGCATTTT. The rearrangement links TRBV27 to TRBJ1-5; weak D call: TRBD1 (6 bases). The V end was cut by 4 bases, the J end by 6 bases, with 13 bases between. The CDR3 sequence is 14 residues long. Germline-derived CDR1 and CDR2 are MNHEY and SMNVEV (reference sequence).

CDR3 DNA sequence: TGTGCCAGCAGCTTAGTCCAGTATCAGCCCCAGCATTTT. Amino acids: CASSLVQYQPQHF. The gene calls are TRBV7-2 and TRBJ1-5; no reliable D call. With 1 base removed from V and 5 bases from J, the gap between germline ends came to 6 bases. The CDR3 runs 13 residues. Germline CDR1 reads SGHTA; CDR2 reads FQGNSA. The whole variable domain, remainder taken from reference TRBV7-2 and TRBJ1-5, is GAGVSQSPSNKVTEKGKDVELRCDPISGHTALYWYRQSLGQGLEFLIYFQGNSAPDKSGLPSDRFSAERTGGSVSTLTIQRTQQEDSAVYLCASSLVQYQPQHFGDGTRLSIL.

The rearrangement joins TRBV18 to TRBJ2-1, with 14 bases aligning to TRBD2. J gave up 0 bases and V 3 bases, and 4 bases lay outside the gene matches. The length of the CDR3 is 18 residues. The germline V gene encodes CDR1 KGHSH and CDR2 LQKENI. The CDR3 here is CASSPWTSGGSSYNEQFF. The CDR3, as DNA: TGTGCCAGCTCACCTTGGACTAGCGGGGGGTCCTCCTACAATGAGCAGTTCTTC.

As for this clone: Other DNA sequences in this sample translate to the same CDR3. This chain joins TRBV2 and TRBJ2-5; D is uncertain. CDR1 and CDR2 (germline): SNHLY, FYNNEI. This CDR3 contains 11 residues. The V end was cut by 11 bases, the J end by 3 bases, with 10 bases between. As DNA, the CDR3 is TGTGCCTCCACAACAGAAGAGACCCAGTACTTC. Translating it yields CASTTEETQYF. Full variable domain (missing parts from reference TRBV2 and TRBJ2-5): EPEVTQTPSHQVTQMGQEVILRCVPISNHLYFYWYRQILGQKVEFLVSFYNNEISEKSEIFDDQFSVERPDGSNFTLKIRSTKLEDSAMYFCASTTEETQYFGPGTRLLVL.